These 15 T cell receptor beta chains were all obtained from the same sample, sequenced in a study of blood T cell repertoires in COVID-19. This table comes from immunoSEQ multiplex PCR, and its TCRdb copy is limited to in-frame clones, with some not included. This table has about 220,000 clones, just over 85% appearing once. Sequenced input: PBMCs or T cells enriched from blood (not recorded which). These receptor sequences come from a woman in her forties with acute COVID-19.

This chain links TRBV7-9 with TRBJ1-5; D is unclear. The CDR3 has 15 amino acids. CDR1 SEHNR and CDR2 FQNEAQ come from the germline V gene (reference sequence). The V end lost 1 base, the J end lost 0 bases, and 7 bases lay between the germline ends. CDR3 sequence reads: CASSLGSGSNQPQHF. The CDR3 bases are TGTGCCAGCAGCTTAGGGTCGGGTAGCAATCAGCCCCAGCATTTT.

The V call is TRBV10-2, the J call TRBJ2-3; 7 nucleotides align to TRBD1. This CDR3 region has 16 residues. CDR1 and CDR2 from the germline V gene are WSHSY and SAAADI. V lost 0 bases and J lost 2; bases outside the gene matches: 5. The CDR3 spells CASSESGGPTTDTQYF. The CDR3 coding sequence is TGCGCCAGCAGTGAGTCAGGGGGCCCTACCACAGATACGCAGTATTTT.

The rearrangement joins TRBV6-5 to TRBJ1-2; D unresolved. The CDR3 is 13 amino acids. Germline assignment: CDR1 MNHEY and CDR2 SVGAGI. V lost 2 bases and J lost 4, with 8 bases in between. CDR3 protein: CASSYPRGYGYTF. The CDR3 nucleotides read TGTGCCAGCAGTTACCCCCGGGGCTATGGCTACACCTTC.

The V gene is TRBV12-3 or TRBV12-4, the J gene TRBJ1-1; no definite D call. The ends were cut back, 6 bases at V and 1 base at J, with 9 bases in the middle. The CDR3 runs 13 residues. The CDR3 reads CASRMGRNTEAFF. DNA of the CDR3: TGTGCCAGCAGGATGGGGAGGAACACTGAAGCTTTCTTT.

The chain joins TRBV4-3 to TRBJ1-2, with D uncertain. CDR1 is LGHNA and CDR2 is YSLEER in the germline V gene. The V and J ends lost 0 bases and 6 bases respectively, with 14 bases between them. The CDR3 is made up of 15 amino acids. CDR3 amino acids: CASSQEEAGVDGYTF. CDR3 coding DNA: TGCGCCAGCAGCCAAGAAGAGGCCGGTGTGGATGGCTACACCTTC.

The rearrangement uses TRBV12-3 or TRBV12-4 and TRBJ1-2; 8 bases are a match to TRBD1. Trimming removed 6 bases from V and 7 bases from J; junction bases left unmatched: 7. The CDR3 is 13 residues long. CDR3 coding DNA: TGTGCCAGCAGCCTCGGGACAGGCGGTGGCTACACCTTC. It encodes CASSLGTGGGYTF.

The V gene is TRBV30, the J gene TRBJ2-2; TRBD1 is a possible D gene (6 bases). The CDR3 consists of 15 residues. The germline CDR1 and CDR2 sequences are GTSNPN and SVGIG (reference sequence). V dropped 6 bases and J dropped 3 bases, with 17 bases sitting between them. Here the CDR3 DNA reads TGTGCCTGTCAACAGGGTATGAGGGACACCGGGGAGCTGTTTTTT. Amino acid sequence: CACQQGMRDTGELFF.

The rearrangement uses TRBV2 and TRBJ1-1; D call uncertain. Trimming cost V 10 bases and J 10 bases, with 16 bases left between them. There are 11 residues in the CDR3. Germline CDR1 reads SNHLY; CDR2 reads FYNNEI. In DNA form, the CDR3 reads TGTGCCACCACGGGTGAAGTTGGAGCTTTCTTT. Encoded protein: CATTGEVGAFF.

The chain combines TRBV29-1 with TRBJ1-1; D not certain. Trimming stripped 4 bases from V and 11 bases from J, with 14 bases between. The CDR3 sequence is 11 residues long. Germline V gives CDR1 SQVTM, CDR2 ANQGSEA. The CDR3 region has the DNA TGCAGCGTTGTACGCGTGGTCGGGGCTTTCTTT. Protein: CSVVRVVGAFF.

The chain has TRBV27 and TRBJ1-5; D remains unclear. The CDR3 sequence is 17 residues long. V was cut by 0 bases and J by 0 bases, with 12 bases left in between. Germline V gives CDR1 MNHEY, CDR2 SMNVEV (reference sequence). CDR3 sequence reads: CASSLSGSFYSNQPQHF. The CDR3 nucleotides read TGTGCCAGCAGTTTATCGGGCAGCTTTTATAGCAATCAGCCCCAGCATTTT.

The rearrangement joins TRBV6-5 to TRBJ1-4; no definite D call. CDR3 length: 13 amino acids. CDR1 is MNHEY, CDR2 SVGAGI, per germline. V lost 0 bases, J lost 7 bases, and 6 bases lay in between. The CDR3 region is CASSYSQSEKLFF. CDR3 bases: TGTGCCAGCAGTTACTCACAGAGTGAAAAACTGTTTTTT.

The gene calls are TRBV5-4 and TRBJ1-3; D gene ambiguous. With 4 bases removed from V and 4 bases from J, the gap between germline ends came to 15 bases. Germline V CDR1 and CDR2: SGHNT, YYREEE (reference sequence). The CDR3 is 15 residues long. CDR3 in amino acids: CASSARGVIGNTIYF. In nucleotides, the CDR3 is TGTGCCAGCAGCGCACGGGGAGTTATCGGAAACACCATATATTTT.

The gene calls are TRBV24-1 and TRBJ2-3; tentative D call: TRBD2 (6 bases). The CDR3 contains 15 residues. V lost 3 bases and J lost 2, with 11 bases in between. Germline loops: CDR1 KGHDR, CDR2 SFDVKD. The CDR3 DNA reads TGTGCCACCAGTGATCGGGACTCATACACAGATACGCAGTATTTT. It is translated as CATSDRDSYTDTQYF.

The chain recombines TRBV18 with TRBJ2-5, with 10 bases fitting TRBD2. The germline V gene encodes CDR1 KGHSH and CDR2 LQKENI. V shed 4 bases, J shed 4 bases, and the junction held 3 bases outside the gene matches. There are 14 residues in the CDR3. The CDR3 sequence is CASSLSSGGETQYF. Written as DNA, the CDR3 is TGTGCCAGCTCACTTTCTAGCGGGGGAGAGACCCAGTACTTC.

The chain couples TRBV5-6 to TRBJ2-7; 7 nucleotides align to TRBD1. This CDR3 contains 17 residues. V dropped 4 bases and J dropped 0; count of bases not matched to a gene: 13. Germline V lookup: CDR1 SGHDT, CDR2 YYEEEE. CDR3 DNA sequence: TGTGCCAGCAGCAACGGACAGGTGAGACTACGCTCCTACGAGCAGTACGTC. Translation: CASSNGQVRLRSYEQYV.